Included here is one T cell receptor (beta chain) sequence, with context. The sample comes from a study of early T cells in non-severe SARS-CoV-2 infection. Individual cDNA molecules each received unique molecular identifiers attached to them. TCRdb re-analysed the 5' RACE reads in MiXCR, keeping a single row per CDR3 protein. The profile shows about 47,000 distinct CDR3 sequences, 9.5% to 11% of them singletons. This CDR3 comprises 12 residues. V was cut by 5 bases and J by 4 bases, with 9 bases left in between. In germline, CDR1 is SGHTA, CDR2 FQGNSA. This chain links TRBV7-2 with TRBJ2-7; D unresolved. Sequenced input: whole blood. The receptor's source is an adult who was a healthcare worker with PCR-confirmed SARS-CoV-2 infection or an uninfected control (not recorded which). In nucleotides, the CDR3 is TGTGCCAGCAGCCCTGACCGGTACGAGCAGTACTTC. Its translation: CASSPDRYEQYF. Complete variable domain (other parts from reference TRBV7-2 and TRBJ2-7): GAGVSQSPSNKVTEKGKDVELRCDPISGHTALYWYRQSLGQGLEFLIYFQGNSAPDKSGLPSDRFSAERTGGSVSTLTIQRTQQEDSAVYLCASSPDRYEQYFGPGTRLTVT.